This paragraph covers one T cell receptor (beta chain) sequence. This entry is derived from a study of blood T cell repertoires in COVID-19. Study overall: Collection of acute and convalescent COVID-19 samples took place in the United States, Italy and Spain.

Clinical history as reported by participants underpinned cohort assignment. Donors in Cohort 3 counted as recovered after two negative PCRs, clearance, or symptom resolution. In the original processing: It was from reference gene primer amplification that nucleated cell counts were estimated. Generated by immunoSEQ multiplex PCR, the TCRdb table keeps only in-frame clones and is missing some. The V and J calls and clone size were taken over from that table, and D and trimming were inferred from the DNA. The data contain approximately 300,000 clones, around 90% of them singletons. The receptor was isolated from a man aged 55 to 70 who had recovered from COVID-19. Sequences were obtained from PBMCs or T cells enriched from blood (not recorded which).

The CDR3 loop reads CAIENGGGYEQYF. The CDR3 DNA reads as TGTGCCATCGAGAACGGGGGGGGCTACGAGCAGTACTTC. The chain employs TRBV28 and TRBJ2-7, with 8 bases fitting TRBD2. The CDR3 totals 13 residues. V was clipped by 10 bases and J by 3 bases; unmatched bases: 8. Germline CDR1 reads MDHEN; CDR2 reads SYDVKM.